Below, one TCR beta chain is given with its context. What it recognizes is unknown. This record belongs to a study of Tregs in tolerant kidney transplant recipients. Notes on the study in general: The small number of patients limits these findings pending further validation.

Sequenced by immunoSEQ multiplex PCR; TCRdb stores in-frame clones only, minus some. The repertoire holds roughly 250,000 clones, with approximately 83% as singletons. CDR3 size: 16 residues. Per the germline V gene, CDR1 is SGHRS and CDR2 is YFSETQ. After removal of 4 bases from V and 0 bases from J, the junction contained 6 bases not matched to a gene. The chain combines TRBV5-1 with TRBJ2-2; 7 bases agree with TRBD2. This sequence originates from a human donor in good health. Sequenced sample: CD4+ T cells from blood. The CDR3 DNA sequence: TGCGCCAGCAGCCCTCCTAGCGGAACGAACACCGGGGAGCTGTTTTTT. Amino acid sequence: CASSPPSGTNTGELFF.